Following are 27 T cell receptor beta chains from one sample sequenced in a study of T-cell memory formation after mild COVID-19. A single record per CDR3 protein comes from TCRdb applying MiXCR to the 5' RACE reads. The sample lists 250,000 to 350,000 distinct CDR3 sequences; roughly an eighth were seen once. The sequenced material came from PBMCs or a T cell subset sorted from them (not recorded which). The receptor set was obtained from a man between 18 and 35 years old who had mild COVID-19 (a few samples of this study predate the infection). Cell type and time point are not known.

This clonotype was detected only a few times. This chain uses TRBV5-1 with TRBJ1-4; maybe TRBD1 (6 bases). This CDR3 is built from 14 residues. Trimming shortened V by 0 bases and J by 10 bases, and 13 bases separated the two germline ends. Germline CDR1 and CDR2: SGHRS and YFSETQ. The CDR3 DNA follows: TGCGCCAGCAGCTTGGTTCCAGGGGAGGGAAAACTGTTTTTT. It is translated as CASSLVPGEGKLFF.

This clonotype was observed a handful of times. J is TRBJ1-3 and V is TRBV12-3 or TRBV12-4, with D perhaps matching TRBD1 (5 bases). Trimming left V 11 bases short and J 0 bases short, with 11 bases between. The CDR3 extends over 13 amino acids. CDR3 coding DNA: TGTGCCGGGGCCGGCTTCTCTGGAAACACCATATATTTT. Translation gives CAGAGFSGNTIYF.

This clonotype occurred many times. The chain uses TRBV11-2 and TRBJ2-3; 8 bases fit TRBD1. The J segment lost 0 bases and the V segment lost 3 bases, leaving 5 bases of the junction unmatched. Germline loops: CDR1 SGHAT, CDR2 FQNNGV. This CDR3 has 16 amino acids. The CDR3 is CASSFQGAWSTDTQYF. The DNA of the CDR3 is TGTGCCAGCAGCTTTCAGGGGGCTTGGAGCACAGATACGCAGTATTTT.

This clonotype was seen repeatedly, ten times or more. CDR3 coding DNA: TGTGCCAGCAGCTTAGCGCGCAATTCACCCCTCCACTTT. It encodes CASSLARNSPLHF. V usage is TRBV7-6 and J usage is TRBJ1-6; D ambiguous. The germline gives CDR1 SGHVS, CDR2 FNYEAQ. The CDR3 totals 13 residues. V was pared by 0 bases and J by 7 bases, with 4 bases between.

V and J are TRBV12-3 or TRBV12-4 and TRBJ2-1; 11 nucleotides agree with TRBD1. The CDR3 is 15 amino acids. Trimming cost V 2 bases and J 7 bases; bases outside gene matches: 4. The CDR3 DNA sequence: TGTGCCAGCAGTTTACGGGACAGGGGGAGGAATGAGCAGTTCTTC. Its translation is CASSLRDRGRNEQFF.

The chain links TRBV30 to TRBJ2-5; 11 nucleotides align to TRBD2. V lost 2 bases, J lost 5 bases, and 7 bases stayed unmatched. There are 15 residues in the CDR3. The germline gives CDR1 GTSNPN, CDR2 SVGIG (reference sequence). CDR3 region: CAWSIAGGARETQYF. The DNA for the CDR3 is TGTGCCTGGAGTATAGCGGGGGGGGCCCGGGAGACCCAGTACTTC. The full variable domain, its missing parts supplied by reference TRBV30 and TRBJ2-5, is SQTIHQWPATLVQPVGSPLSLECTVEGTSNPNLYWYRQAAGRGLQLLFYSVGIGQISSEVPQNLSASRPQDRQFILSSKKLLLSDSGFYLCAWSIAGGARETQYFGPGTRLLVL.

This clonotype was recorded a few times. The chain links TRBV7-9 to TRBJ2-1; a possible D gene is TRBD2 (6 bases). V lost 4 bases, J lost 7 bases, and 11 bases lay in between. CDR1 is SEHNR, CDR2 FQNEAQ, per germline (reference sequence). CDR3 length equals 13 residues. The CDR3 here is CASSWGTENEQFF. DNA for the CDR3: TGTGCCAGCAGCTGGGGGACTGAGAATGAGCAGTTCTTC.

The J gene is TRBJ2-5, the V gene TRBV5-1, with D tentatively TRBD2 (7 bases). CDR1 and CDR2 (germline): SGHRS, YFSETQ. The CDR3 length is 15 residues. Trimming pared 2 bases from V and 5 bases from J, leaving 16 bases between. CDR3 region: CASSFEGGAWETQYF. In DNA, the CDR3 is TGCGCCAGCAGCTTTGAAGGGGGGGCGTGGGAGACCCAGTACTTC.

This clonotype was seen repeatedly, ten times or more. V and J are TRBV5-1 and TRBJ1-2; D not certain. CDR1 and CDR2 from the germline V gene are SGHRS and YFSETQ. This CDR3 has 14 amino acids. Trimming took off 5 bases at V and 7 bases at J, with 18 bases between the two ends. The CDR3: CASSSTAGKFGYTF. CDR3 nucleotide sequence: TGCGCCAGCAGTTCCACTGCGGGAAAGTTTGGCTACACCTTC.

In this sample, this clonotype turned up a few times. V usage is TRBV7-9 and J usage is TRBJ1-2; D unclear. The CDR3 loop spans 20 amino acids. Germline V gives CDR1 SEHNR, CDR2 FQNEAQ (reference sequence). The V and J ends lost 3 bases and 3 bases respectively, with 29 bases between them. CDR3: CASSLFPRGPESESHYGYTF. CDR3 nucleotides: TGTGCCAGCAGCTTGTTCCCTCGAGGACCCGAATCCGAATCACACTATGGCTACACCTTC.

The sample holds a few counts of this clonotype. The chain carries TRBV20-1 and TRBJ1-6; TRBD1 matches at 7 bases. CDR3 length: 14 amino acids. With V trimmed by 3 bases and J by 2 bases, 1 base remained unmatched. Germline V gene sequence: CDR1 DFQATT, CDR2 SNEGSKA (reference sequence). CDR3 in DNA: TGCAGTGCTAGGACAGGGACCTATAATTCACCCCTCCACTTT. It codes for CSARTGTYNSPLHF.

In its sample, this clonotype was seen a few times. This rearrangement joins TRBV5-6 to TRBJ1-6; the match to TRBD1 covers 8 bases. V was clipped by 3 bases and J by 12 bases; unmatched bases: 14. The CDR3 contains 16 residues. Germline loops: CDR1 SGHDT, CDR2 YYEEEE. The CDR3 DNA reads as TGTGCCAGCAGCTCCGGACAGGGCAAAGGAATCGGACCCCTCCACTTT. Translating it yields CASSSGQGKGIGPLHF.

The sample holds a few counts of this clonotype. This rearrangement joins TRBV20-1 to TRBJ1-5; D not resolved. This CDR3 spans 14 amino acids. The germline CDR1 and CDR2 sequences are DFQATT and SNEGSKA (reference sequence). V was clipped by 1 base and J by 0 bases, with 7 bases between them. The CDR3 region has the DNA TGCAGTGCTAGAGCGGGGTATAGCAATCAGCCCCAGCATTTT. Translation gives CSARAGYSNQPQHF.

The gene calls are TRBV5-5 and TRBJ2-5; TRBD2 agrees at 12 bases. The CDR3 runs 16 residues. Trimming cost V 3 bases and J 13 bases; bases outside gene matches: 16. CDR1 and CDR2 from the germline V gene are SGHKS and YYEKEE (reference sequence). The CDR3 spells CASSSLLGTSGPVLYF. In DNA form, the CDR3 reads TGTGCCAGCAGCTCCTTGCTCGGGACTAGCGGGCCCGTATTGTACTTC.

V and J are TRBV24-1 and TRBJ2-1, with TRBD2 identical over 13 bases. Germline V gene lookup returns CDR1 KGHDR and CDR2 SFDVKD. Losses at the gene ends were 4 bases for V and 7 bases for J; bases not matched to a gene: 0. The CDR3 has 14 residues. Here the CDR3 DNA reads TGTGCCACCAGTGAGGGACTAGCGGGGAATGAGCAGTTCTTC. Translating it yields CATSEGLAGNEQFF.

The chain uses TRBV5-1 and TRBJ2-1, with TRBD1 matching over 8 bases. Looked up from germline, CDR1 is SGHRS and CDR2 is YFSETQ. V lost 1 base and J lost 8; bases outside the gene matches: 8. This CDR3 is built from 15 residues. CDR3 residues: CASSLRSGGAYEQFF. The DNA for the CDR3 is TGCGCCAGCAGCTTGCGCTCAGGGGGCGCGTATGAGCAGTTCTTC.

The chain links TRBV7-2 to TRBJ1-4; tentatively, D is TRBD1 (5 bases). This CDR3 is 15 amino acids long. V was clipped by 5 bases and J by 5 bases, with 15 bases between them. Germline V gene lookup returns CDR1 SGHTA and CDR2 FQGNSA. The CDR3 nucleotides are TGTGCCAGCAGCGCCCCGGGACTGGGAAATGAAAAACTGTTTTTT. As protein: CASSAPGLGNEKLFF.

The sample holds a few counts of this clonotype. The chain is built from TRBV6-2 or TRBV6-3 and TRBJ2-2, with D possibly TRBD2 on 5 matching bases. CDR1 and CDR2 from the germline V gene are MNHEY and SVGEGT. Trimming removed 8 bases from V and 6 bases from J, with 13 bases in between. The CDR3 spans 13 residues. The chain's CDR3 is CASGSNSAGELFF. The CDR3 DNA sequence: TGTGCCAGCGGATCGAATAGCGCCGGGGAGCTGTTTTTT.

This clonotype was counted at least ten times. This rearrangement joins TRBV6-5 to TRBJ2-7, with no clear D. Looked up from germline, CDR1 is MNHEY and CDR2 is SVGAGI. The length of the CDR3 is 15 residues. V lost 8 bases and J lost 0, with 17 bases in between. CDR3 sequence: CASHSMGLSSYEQYF. CDR3 in DNA: TGTGCCAGCCATTCGATGGGCCTTAGCTCCTACGAGCAGTACTTC.

There are many counts of this clonotype. The chain links TRBV5-1 to TRBJ1-1; possible D gene TRBD1, 5 bases. This CDR3 is built from 15 residues. Germline V lookup: CDR1 SGHRS, CDR2 YFSETQ. Trimming took off 0 bases at V and 3 bases at J, with 12 bases between the two ends. CDR3 protein: CASSLELGGDTEAFF. The CDR3 bases are TGCGCCAGCAGCTTGGAGCTAGGAGGGGACACTGAAGCTTTCTTT.

This clonotype was seen more than once but under ten times. The chain joins TRBV9 to TRBJ1-1; a possible D gene is TRBD1 (5 bases). The V gene's germline CDR1 is SGDLS and CDR2 YYNGEE. This CDR3 has 14 residues. The germline V and J ends were trimmed by 2 bases and 3 bases, with 11 bases remaining between them. CDR3 in DNA: TGTGCCAGCAGCGTCGGTGGGGGGTACACTGAAGCTTTCTTT. Amino acid sequence: CASSVGGGYTEAFF.

This clonotype was picked up a small number of times. The J gene is TRBJ2-7, the V gene TRBV11-1; 7 nucleotides align to TRBD1. The ends lost 6 bases at V and 4 bases at J; junction bases unmatched: 15. This CDR3 spans 16 amino acids. Per the germline V gene, CDR1 is SGHAT and CDR2 is FQDESV (reference sequence). The CDR3 bases are TGTGCCAGCAGTCAAAACCCGGGACAGCTCCTTTACGAGCAGTACGTC. Translation: CASSQNPGQLLYEQYV.

V gene TRBV19 combines with J gene TRBJ2-7, with D tentatively TRBD2 (5 bases). The CDR3 runs 13 residues. The V end lost 6 bases, the J end lost 3 bases, and 12 bases lay between the germline ends. Germline V gene sequence: CDR1 LNHDA, CDR2 SQIVND (reference sequence). CDR3 region: CASRSHGDYEQYF. The CDR3 DNA follows: TGTGCCAGTAGGTCGCACGGGGACTACGAGCAGTACTTC.

Only a few counts were recorded for this clonotype. This chain joins TRBV11-2 and TRBJ2-3; 8 bases align to TRBD2. The junction had 12 bases not matched to a gene; V was cut back by 1 base and J by 6 bases. Germline lookup yields CDR1 SGHAT and CDR2 FQNNGV. The CDR3 sequence is 17 residues long. CDR3 coding DNA: TGTGCCAGCAGCTTAGCCCTCGTGGCGGGGGGCGGGGATACGCAGTATTTT. Its protein product is CASSLALVAGGGDTQYF.

This clonotype came up a few times. The V call is TRBV20-1, the J call TRBJ1-5, with D tentatively TRBD1 (5 bases). Trimming stripped 5 bases from V and 6 bases from J, with 20 bases between. Per germline, CDR1 DFQATT and CDR2 SNEGSKA (reference sequence). The CDR3 is 15 residues long. The CDR3 sequence is CSAHPIQGSRQPQHF. Here the CDR3 DNA reads TGCAGTGCTCACCCCATCCAGGGTAGCCGTCAGCCCCAGCATTTT.

This clonotype turned up a few times. DNA for the CDR3: TGTGCTAGTGGCTATCAGGGAACGGACGGCTACACCTTC. Amino acids: CASGYQGTDGYTF. V is TRBV12-5 and J is TRBJ1-2, with D tentatively TRBD1 (5 bases). The germline gives CDR1 LGHNT, CDR2 FRNRAP. V was pared by 6 bases and J by 8 bases, with 16 bases between. The CDR3 consists of 13 residues.

This clonotype turned up a few times. The CDR3 loop reads CASSLMRGALEQYV. CDR3 nucleotide sequence: TGTGCCAGCAGTTTAATGCGGGGGGCCCTCGAGCAGTACGTC. The chain has TRBV12-3 or TRBV12-4 and TRBJ2-7, with 8 bases fitting TRBD2. V lost 2 bases, J lost 6 bases, and 6 bases stayed unmatched. The CDR3 is made up of 14 amino acids.